What follows are 11 T cell receptor beta chains derived from one specimen sequenced in a study of vaccination effects on CD4 cells after COVID-19. TCRdb keeps only in-frame clones here, not all; method: immunoSEQ multiplex PCR. Among tens of thousands of clones listed, roughly 80% were seen once. Culturing for 9 to 10 days preceded CD4+ T cell isolation. Antigen specificity for these receptors is unknown. The specimen was CD4+ T cells from PBMCs cultured without peptide, collected before COVID-19 vaccination. Receptors were obtained from a human donor who received a COVID-19 vaccine.

This clone was seen just once. V is TRBV30 and J is TRBJ1-5, with D maybe TRBD1 (5 bases). Germline V CDR1 and CDR2: GTSNPN, SVGIG (reference sequence). V was clipped by 0 bases and J by 7 bases, with 16 bases between them. This CDR3 has 15 amino acids. Here the CDR3 DNA reads TGTGCCTGGAGTGTAGGGGCCTCCGCGGAGCAGCCCCAGCATTTT. Its translation: CAWSVGASAEQPQHF.

The V call is TRBV12-3 or TRBV12-4, the J call TRBJ1-3; D gene unclear. The CDR3 spans 13 residues. Trimming took 3 bases from V and 2 from J, leaving 5 bases between them. The CDR3 DNA follows: TGTGCCAGCAGTTTGGAGGCTGGAAACACCATATATTTT. Amino acid sequence: CASSLEAGNTIYF.

This rearrangement joins TRBV6-1 to TRBJ1-2, with 7 bases that match TRBD1. J gave up 8 bases and V 2 bases, and 5 bases lay outside the gene matches. The CDR3 covers 13 residues. Germline CDR1 reads MNHNS; CDR2 reads SASEGT. The CDR3 loop reads CASSEIDRAGYTF. The DNA of the CDR3 is TGTGCCAGCAGTGAAATTGACAGGGCCGGCTACACCTTC.

The CDR3 region is CASSPPTPYGYTF. The DNA of the CDR3 is TGTGCCAGCAGCCCCCCGACACCCTACGGCTACACCTTC. This chain joins TRBV6-5 and TRBJ1-2; unclear D gene. Germline V gene data show CDR1 as MNHEY and CDR2 as SVGAGI. The length of the CDR3 is 13 residues. Trimming cost V 6 bases and J 8 bases, with 16 bases left between them.

CDR3 nucleotides: TGTGCCAGCAGCTTTGCCGGACAGGGTAATCACCTCCACTTT. Amino acid sequence: CASSFAGQGNHLHF. The chain joins TRBV3-1 (or the pseudogene TRBV3-2) to TRBJ1-6; 8 bases match TRBD1. The length of the CDR3 is 14 residues. The V segment lost 5 bases and the J segment 15 bases; nucleotides outside the gene matches: 12. From germline, CDR1 is LGHDT and CDR2 YNNKEL (reference sequence).

The rearrangement uses TRBV2 and TRBJ2-2, with TRBD2 identical over 14 bases. CDR1 is SNHLY, CDR2 FYNNEI, per germline. The CDR3 runs to 18 residues. V gave up 11 bases and J gave up 1 base; unmatched junction bases: 12. CDR3 nucleotide sequence: TGTGCCGGATCTTCCGGACTAGCGGGGGGAAAGAACACCGGGGAGCTGTTTTTT. Its translation: CAGSSGLAGGKNTGELFF. Complete variable domain (other parts from reference TRBV2 and TRBJ2-2): EPEVTQTPSHQVTQMGQEVILRCVPISNHLYFYWYRQILGQKVEFLVSFYNNEISEKSEIFDDQFSVERPDGSNFTLKIRSTKLEDSAMYFCAGSSGLAGGKNTGELFFGEGSRLTVL.

The rearrangement links TRBV7-2 to TRBJ2-5; TRBD2 aligns across 9 bases. CDR1 and CDR2 (germline): SGHTA, FQGNSA. V shed 0 bases, J shed 4 bases, and the junction held 6 bases outside the gene matches. This CDR3 has 16 amino acids. The CDR3 region is CASSLAWRGGRETQYF. The CDR3 DNA sequence: TGTGCCAGCAGCTTAGCCTGGCGGGGGGGCCGAGAGACCCAGTACTTC. The full variable domain, completed using reference TRBV7-2 and TRBJ2-5, is GAGVSQSPSNKVTEKGKDVELRCDPISGHTALYWYRQSLGQGLEFLIYFQGNSAPDKSGLPSDRFSAERTGGSVSTLTIQRTQQEDSAVYLCASSLAWRGGRETQYFGPGTRLLVL.

The chain couples TRBV7-9 to TRBJ2-3; 9 bases are a match to TRBD2. Germline assignment: CDR1 SEHNR and CDR2 FQNEAQ (reference sequence). CDR3 length: 14 residues. V was pared by 8 bases and J by 0 bases, with 3 bases of the junction left unmatched. CDR3 region: CASLSGGSTDTQYF. For the CDR3, the DNA is TGTGCCAGCCTTAGCGGGGGAAGCACAGATACGCAGTATTTT.

The J gene is TRBJ1-1, the V gene TRBV1. TRBV1 is flagged as a pseudogene. This CDR3 spans 14 amino acids. The CDR3 here is CTSSERGDDTEAFF. The CDR3 DNA reads as TGCACCAGCAGCGAGCGGGGAGATGACACTGAAGCTTTCTTT.

V gene TRBV29-1 combines with J gene TRBJ1-2; no clear D. Germline values: CDR1 SQVTM, CDR2 ANQGSEA. The V end lost 7 bases, the J end lost 3 bases, and 15 bases lay between the germline ends. CDR3 length: 13 residues. In DNA, the CDR3 is TGCAGCGCCCGGAGTGGATTTGACTATGGCTACACCTTC. Its protein product is CSARSGFDYGYTF.

In this sample, this clone turned up a few times. The chain carries TRBV7-7 and TRBJ1-4; D is possibly TRBD1 (5 bases). CDR1 SSHAT and CDR2 FNYEAQ come from the germline V gene (reference sequence). With 5 bases removed from V and 10 bases from J, the gap between germline ends came to 20 bases. The CDR3 covers 15 residues. CDR3 in DNA: TGTGCCAGCAGCCCGTCGGGTGGGCCTGGGGGAAAACTGTTTTTT. Its protein product is CASSPSGGPGGKLFF.